These 26 T cell receptor beta chains were sequenced from one sample in a study of blood T cell repertoires in COVID-19 (dated by TCRdb to the early 2020s). Libraries were built with the immunoSEQ multiplex PCR assay. TCRdb took this table from immuneACCESS and kept in-frame rearrangements with V and J called. Such tables lack part of the clones; where checked against another copy, unresolved V genes explain under half of the gap, and the rest is unexplained. This sample has about 200,000 clones in its table, and approximately 90% of those were observed once. The leading ten clones occupy 0.7% to 0.85% of the sample. Sequenced sample: peripheral blood. Receptors originate from a man aged 60 to 69 with COVID-19, enrolled during active disease.

The chain is built from TRBV3-1 (or the pseudogene TRBV3-2) and TRBJ2-7, with 13 bases aligning to TRBD2. The junction had 4 bases not matched to a gene; V was cut back by 4 bases and J by 4 bases. The germline CDR1 and CDR2 sequences are LGHDT and YNNKEL (reference sequence). The CDR3 is made up of 15 amino acids. CDR3 bases: TGTGCCAGCAGCCTCGGACTAGCGGGAGTGTACGAGCAGTACTTC. This codes for CASSLGLAGVYEQYF.

V gene TRBV27 combines with J gene TRBJ2-7, with TRBD1 identical over 9 bases. Germline trimming cut 6 bases from V and 0 bases from J; bases unmatched to any gene: 9. The CDR3 extends over 16 amino acids. CDR1 is MNHEY and CDR2 is SMNVEV in the germline V gene (reference sequence). In DNA, the CDR3 is TGTGCCAGCAGACAAATTACAGGGGGCGGCTCCTACGAGCAGTACTTC. Protein sequence: CASRQITGGGSYEQYF.

The V and J genes are TRBV6-5 and TRBJ1-2; 9 nucleotides line up with TRBD1. CDR1 is MNHEY and CDR2 is SVGAGI in the germline V gene. The CDR3 is made up of 15 amino acids. V shed 6 bases and J 2 bases; nucleotides not matched to a gene: 7. The CDR3 coding sequence is TGTGCCAGCAGCGCGACTGGACAGGGGAACTATGGCTACACCTTC. This sequence encodes CASSATGQGNYGYTF.

The chain recombines TRBV27 with TRBJ2-2; the match to TRBD2 covers 9 bases. The V and J ends lost 8 bases and 6 bases, in that order; junction bases with no gene match: 7. CDR1 and CDR2 (germline): MNHEY, SMNVEV (reference sequence). The length of the CDR3 is 14 residues. The CDR3 loop reads CASSLQREAGELFF. For the CDR3, the DNA is TGTGCCAGCTCCCTTCAGCGGGAGGCCGGGGAGCTGTTTTTT.

V gene TRBV9 combines with J gene TRBJ2-7, with TRBD2 as a possible D gene (5 bases). CDR3 length: 12 residues. Per the germline V gene, CDR1 is SGDLS and CDR2 is YYNGEE. Trimming cost V 0 bases and J 7 bases, with 8 bases left between them. CDR3 bases: TGTGCCAGCAGCGTAGAACGAGGGGAGCAGTACTTC. Translating gives CASSVERGEQYF.

Only a few counts were recorded for this clone. The junction and the germline gene differ at one end; a read error may be behind it. The chain carries TRBV2 and TRBJ1-1; 7 positions agree with TRBD1. This CDR3 has 18 amino acids. Germline assignment: CDR1 SNHLY and CDR2 FYNNEI. The CDR3 spells CASREDSRTGRVFTEAFF. The CDR3, as DNA: TGTGCCAGCAGGGAAGATTCCCGGACAGGTCGGGTCTTCACTGAAGCTTTCTTT.

The rearrangement uses TRBV28 and TRBJ1-6, with D possibly TRBD1 on 5 matching bases. Trimming cost V 3 bases and J 11 bases, with 17 bases left between them. The CDR3 is made up of 15 amino acids. Per the germline V gene, CDR1 is MDHEN and CDR2 is SYDVKM. The CDR3 spells CASSFESVGRTPLHF. The DNA of the CDR3 is TGTGCCAGCAGTTTTGAGAGCGTGGGGCGAACACCCCTCCACTTT.

This chain connects TRBV6-5 to TRBJ1-1; 10 bases align to TRBD1. With 10 bases clipped from V and 8 bases from J, the junction kept 16 bases outside the gene matches. In germline, CDR1 is MNHEY, CDR2 SVGAGI. The CDR3 runs to 15 residues. In nucleotides, the CDR3 is TGTGCCACCGTGATATCCGGGACAGGGGCCCGAGAAGCTTTCTTT. It specifies CATVISGTGAREAFF.

The chain joins TRBV3-1 (or the pseudogene TRBV3-2) to TRBJ1-2; D perhaps matches TRBD1 (5 bases). The length of the CDR3 is 15 residues. Germline CDR1 LGHDT, CDR2 YNNKEL (reference sequence). The germline V and J ends were trimmed by 1 base and 4 bases, with 13 bases remaining between them. The CDR3 DNA is TGTGCCAGCAGCCAAGCCCAGGGAACGATCTATGGCTACACCTTC. This translates into CASSQAQGTIYGYTF.

This rearrangement joins TRBV10-2 to TRBJ2-1, with TRBD2 as a possible D gene (7 bases). Trimming shortened V by 1 base and J by 7 bases, and 23 bases separated the two germline ends. Looked up from germline, CDR1 is WSHSY and CDR2 is SAAADI. This CDR3 spans 18 amino acids. CDR3 sequence reads: CASSEFGGSRGLMNEQFF. CDR3 nucleotides: TGCGCCAGCAGTGAGTTTGGCGGGAGTAGGGGGTTGATGAATGAGCAGTTCTTC.

The CDR3 sequence is CATSRGSGRLIGEQFF. In nucleotides, the CDR3 is TGTGCCACCAGCAGGGGTAGCGGGAGGCTGATTGGTGAGCAGTTCTTC. The V call is TRBV15, the J call TRBJ2-1, with 10 nucleotides matching TRBD2. The CDR3 loop spans 16 amino acids. J gave up 9 bases and V 3 bases, and 11 bases lay outside the gene matches. Germline CDR1 reads LNHNV; CDR2 reads YYDKDF (reference sequence).

This chain links TRBV12-5 with TRBJ2-2; tentative D call: TRBD1 (7 bases). Germline CDR1 and CDR2: LGHNT and FRNRAP. Deletions cut 5 bases from V and 3 bases from J, with 16 bases between. The CDR3 is 16 residues long. DNA of the CDR3: TGTGCTAGTGGTCCCCGACAGGGACTCGACACCGGGGAGCTGTTTTTT. Translation: CASGPRQGLDTGELFF.

The chain has TRBV9 and TRBJ2-7; 8 bases match TRBD2. This CDR3 region has 15 residues. The germline V gene has CDR1 SGDLS and CDR2 YYNGEE. J gave up 3 bases and V 3 bases, and 8 bases lay outside the gene matches. The CDR3: CASSGSWGLGYEQYF. The CDR3 DNA sequence: TGTGCCAGCAGCGGTTCTTGGGGACTAGGCTACGAGCAGTACTTC.

The chain carries TRBV5-8 and TRBJ2-3; 7 bases map to TRBD1. V lost 3 bases to trimming and J lost 3 bases; unmatched junction nucleotides: 10. Germline V gene data show CDR1 as SGHTS and CDR2 as YDEGEE. This CDR3 has 16 residues. The CDR3 reads CASSSSKGQHTDTQYF. The CDR3 nucleotides are TGTGCCAGCAGCTCCTCGAAGGGACAGCATACAGATACGCAGTATTTT.

The genes are TRBV6-5 and TRBJ1-1, with a tentative D call TRBD1 (6 bases). Germline V gives CDR1 MNHEY, CDR2 SVGAGI. This CDR3 region has 15 residues. V was clipped by 6 bases and J by 10 bases, with 24 bases between them. CDR3 sequence reads: CASRSSVGAGLLAFF. The CDR3 coding sequence is TGTGCCAGCAGATCCTCCGTGGGGGCAGGGTTATTAGCTTTCTTT.

V and J are TRBV11-2 and TRBJ2-1; TRBD2 aligns across 13 bases. Germline lookup yields CDR1 SGHAT and CDR2 FQNNGV. CDR3 size: 18 residues. With V trimmed by 5 bases and J by 3 bases, 10 bases remained unmatched. CDR3: CASSRLAGGGYVYNEQFF. The CDR3 DNA is TGTGCCAGCAGCCGACTAGCGGGAGGTGGCTACGTCTACAATGAGCAGTTCTTC.

The chain couples TRBV29-1 to TRBJ1-5; 8 nucleotides line up with TRBD1. There are 15 residues in the CDR3. The V gene's germline CDR1 is SQVTM and CDR2 ANQGSEA. Germline trimming cut 4 bases from V and 3 bases from J; bases unmatched to any gene: 8. The chain's CDR3 is CSVGYGQGFNQPQHF. The CDR3 DNA reads as TGCAGCGTTGGGTATGGACAGGGCTTCAATCAGCCCCAGCATTTT. The full variable domain, rest sourced from reference TRBV29-1 and TRBJ1-5, is SAVISQKPSRDICQRGTSLTIQCQVDSQVTMMFWYRQQPGQSLTLIATANQGSEATYESGFVIDKFPISRPNLTFSTLTVSNMSPEDSSIYLCSVGYGQGFNQPQHFGDGTRLSIL.

V gene TRBV7-9 combines with J gene TRBJ2-1; 7 bases map to TRBD2. The germline V gene has CDR1 SEHNR and CDR2 FQNEAQ (reference sequence). The CDR3 loop spans 14 amino acids. J gave up 7 bases and V 1 base, and 4 bases lay outside the gene matches. The DNA for the CDR3 is TGTGCCAGCAGCTTAGGGACTAGTGTGAATGAGCAGTTCTTC. Translation gives CASSLGTSVNEQFF.

V gene TRBV30 combines with J gene TRBJ1-4, with TRBD1 matching 8 bases. Unmatched junction bases numbered 5, after V lost 3 bases and J lost 5 bases. Germline-derived CDR1 and CDR2 are GTSNPN and SVGIG (reference sequence). This CDR3 has 14 residues. The CDR3 nucleotides read TGTGCCTGGAGAAAGGGGGACAGGAATGAAAAACTGTTTTTT. Protein product: CAWRKGDRNEKLFF.

This sequence joins TRBV19 and TRBJ1-1, with 10 bases that match TRBD1. V was pared by 4 bases and J by 7 bases, with 12 bases of the junction left unmatched. Germline V lookup: CDR1 LNHDA, CDR2 SQIVND (reference sequence). The CDR3 length is 16 residues. For the CDR3, the DNA is TGTGCCAGTAGTACACCGCCGGGACAGGGGTTACATGAAGCTTTCTTT. This sequence encodes CASSTPPGQGLHEAFF.

V gene TRBV11-2 combines with J gene TRBJ2-1; 9 positions agree with TRBD2. The trim removed 7 bases at V and 9 bases at J, leaving 7 bases unmatched. The CDR3 totals 13 residues. Germline V gene sequence: CDR1 SGHAT, CDR2 FQNNGV. The CDR3 sequence is CASMAGGPGEQFF. CDR3 DNA: TGTGCCAGCATGGCGGGAGGGCCGGGTGAGCAGTTCTTC.

This clone appeared a single time. The V gene is TRBV29-1, the J gene TRBJ1-1, with D unclear. Trimming pared 1 base from V and 7 bases from J, leaving 13 bases between. Germline values: CDR1 SQVTM, CDR2 ANQGSEA. This CDR3 spans 13 amino acids. The CDR3 protein is CSVEGRRAYEAFF. The CDR3 DNA reads as TGCAGCGTTGAAGGGCGGCGTGCATATGAAGCTTTCTTT.

V usage is TRBV9 and J usage is TRBJ2-2, with no clear D. The CDR3 contains 12 residues. Germline V lookup: CDR1 SGDLS, CDR2 YYNGEE. Trimming removed 3 bases from V and 7 bases from J, with 7 bases in between. The CDR3 reads CASSGAIGELFF. CDR3 nucleotides: TGTGCCAGCAGCGGGGCTATCGGGGAGCTGTTTTTT.

V and J are TRBV25-1 and TRBJ1-1; 9 nucleotides line up with TRBD1. V lost 5 bases, J lost 11 bases, and 9 bases stayed unmatched. Germline CDR1 reads MGHDK; CDR2 reads SYGVNS. The CDR3 loop spans 13 amino acids. CDR3 bases: TGTGCCAGCAGTCCCCGGGACAGGGAGAGTGCTTTCTTT. As protein: CASSPRDRESAFF.

The rearrangement joins TRBV7-2 to TRBJ1-2; tentatively, D is TRBD1 (6 bases). Germline CDR1 SGHTA, CDR2 FQGNSA. V was cut by 0 bases and J by 8 bases, with 25 bases left in between. CDR3 size: 18 residues. The CDR3 DNA follows: TGTGCCAGCAGCTTAGCGCAGGTTGCAGGGGTAGGTCGTAGGGGCTACACCTTC. Amino acid sequence: CASSLAQVAGVGRRGYTF.

This sequence joins TRBV5-1 and TRBJ2-7, with TRBD1 matching over 9 bases. This CDR3 spans 14 amino acids. Losses at the gene ends were 5 bases for V and 2 bases for J; bases not matched to a gene: 5. In germline, CDR1 is SGHRS, CDR2 YFSETQ. CDR3 amino acids: CASSRGQGPYEQYF. CDR3 coding DNA: TGCGCCAGCAGTCGGGGACAGGGTCCCTACGAGCAGTACTTC.